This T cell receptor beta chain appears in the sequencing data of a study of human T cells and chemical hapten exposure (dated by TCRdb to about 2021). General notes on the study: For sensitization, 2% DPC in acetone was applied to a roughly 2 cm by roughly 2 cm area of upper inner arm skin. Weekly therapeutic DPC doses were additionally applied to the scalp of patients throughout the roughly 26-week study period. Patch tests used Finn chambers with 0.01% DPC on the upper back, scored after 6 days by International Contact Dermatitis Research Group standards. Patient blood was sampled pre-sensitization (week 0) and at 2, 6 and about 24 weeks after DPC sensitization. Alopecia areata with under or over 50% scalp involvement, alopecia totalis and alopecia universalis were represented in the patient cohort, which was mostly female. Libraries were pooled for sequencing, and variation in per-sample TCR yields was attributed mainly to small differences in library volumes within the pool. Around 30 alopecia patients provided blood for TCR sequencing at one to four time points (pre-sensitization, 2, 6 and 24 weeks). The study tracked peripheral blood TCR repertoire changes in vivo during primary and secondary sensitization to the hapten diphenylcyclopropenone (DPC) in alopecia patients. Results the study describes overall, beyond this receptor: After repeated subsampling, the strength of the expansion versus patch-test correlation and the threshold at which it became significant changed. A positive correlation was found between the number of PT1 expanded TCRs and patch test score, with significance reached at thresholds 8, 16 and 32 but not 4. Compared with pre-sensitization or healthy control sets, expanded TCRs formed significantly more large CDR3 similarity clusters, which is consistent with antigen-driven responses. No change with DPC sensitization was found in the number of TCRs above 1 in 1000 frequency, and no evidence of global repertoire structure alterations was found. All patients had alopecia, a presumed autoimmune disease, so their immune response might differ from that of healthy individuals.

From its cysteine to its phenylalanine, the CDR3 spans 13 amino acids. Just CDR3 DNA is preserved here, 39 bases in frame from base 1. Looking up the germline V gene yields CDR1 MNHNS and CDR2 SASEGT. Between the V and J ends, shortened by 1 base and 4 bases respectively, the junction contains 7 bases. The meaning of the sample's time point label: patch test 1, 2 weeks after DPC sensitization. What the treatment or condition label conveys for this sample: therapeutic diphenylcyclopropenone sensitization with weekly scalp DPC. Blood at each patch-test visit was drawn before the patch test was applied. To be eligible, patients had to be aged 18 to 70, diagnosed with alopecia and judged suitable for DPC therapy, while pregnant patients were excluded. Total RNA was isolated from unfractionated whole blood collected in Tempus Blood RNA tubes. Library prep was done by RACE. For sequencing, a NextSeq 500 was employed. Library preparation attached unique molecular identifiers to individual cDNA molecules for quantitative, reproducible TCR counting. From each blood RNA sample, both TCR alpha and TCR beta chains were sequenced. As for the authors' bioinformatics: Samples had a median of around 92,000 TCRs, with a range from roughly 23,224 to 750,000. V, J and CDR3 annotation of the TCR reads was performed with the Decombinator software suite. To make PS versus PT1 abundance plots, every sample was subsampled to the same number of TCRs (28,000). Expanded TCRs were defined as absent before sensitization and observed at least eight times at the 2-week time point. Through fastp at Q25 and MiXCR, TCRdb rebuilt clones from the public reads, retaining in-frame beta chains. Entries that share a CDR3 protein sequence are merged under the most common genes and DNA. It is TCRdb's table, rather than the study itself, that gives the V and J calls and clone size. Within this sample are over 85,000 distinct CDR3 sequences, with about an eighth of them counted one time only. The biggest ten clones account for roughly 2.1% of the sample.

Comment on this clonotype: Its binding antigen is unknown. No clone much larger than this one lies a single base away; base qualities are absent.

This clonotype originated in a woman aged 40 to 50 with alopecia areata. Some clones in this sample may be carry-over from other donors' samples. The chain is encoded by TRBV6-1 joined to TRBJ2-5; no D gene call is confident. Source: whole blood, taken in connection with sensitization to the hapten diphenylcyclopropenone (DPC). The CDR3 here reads CASSEGGGETQYF. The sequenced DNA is TGTGCCAGCAGTGAAGGAGGCGGAGAGACCCAGTACTTC.